Listed here is a single T cell receptor (beta chain). The data stem from a study of blood T cell repertoires in COVID-19. On the study more broadly: The United States, Italy and Spain provided the acute and convalescent COVID-19 samples. In each case, the material was cDNA or gDNA derived from T cells, B-cell-depleted T cells, or PBMCs.

Original processing methods: It was from reference gene primer amplification that nucleated cell counts were estimated. Repertoires were generated with immunoSEQ multiplex PCR, while TCRdb's copy carries only in-frame clones and drops some. The D gene and trimming were derived from the DNA, and the V and J assignments and clone size from that table. The table lists under 100,000 clones, about 87% of them singletons. The V end lost 4 bases, the J end lost 5 bases, and 9 bases lay between the germline ends. CDR3 size: 13 residues. Germline V gene sequence: CDR1 SEHNR, CDR2 FQNEAQ (reference sequence). The V and J genes are TRBV7-9 and TRBJ1-5; weak D call: TRBD1 (6 bases). Input material: peripheral blood. This receptor was identified in a human donor in a cohort sampled during active COVID-19. The CDR3 nucleotides are TGTGCCAGCAGCTCCTCAGGGGATCAGCCCCAGCATTTT. This sequence encodes CASSSSGDQPQHF.